The 4 T cell receptor beta chains below all came from one sample that was sequenced in a study of shared clonotypes between healthy human individuals. Measured with immunoSEQ multiplex PCR; TCRdb has only the in-frame clones, and not every one. The table has roughly 500,000 clones, around 80% seen once; the top ten hold around 12%. The specimen sequenced was PBMCs. The receptors originated from a woman between 35 and 50 years old in good health. Some clones in this sample may be carry-over from other donors' samples.

The chain couples TRBV7-8 to TRBJ2-1, with 12 nucleotides matching TRBD2. V gave up 4 bases and J gave up 10 bases; unmatched junction bases: 8. The germline gives CDR1 SGHVS, CDR2 FQNEAQ. This CDR3 spans 15 amino acids. CDR3 in DNA: TGTGCCAGCAGCTCGACTAGCGGGAGTCATAGGGAGCAGTTCTTC. Protein sequence: CASSSTSGSHREQFF.

The CDR3 DNA reads as TGTGCCAGCAGCCGACAGGGAAGGCTCAATCAGCCCCAGCATTTT. The encoded protein is CASSRQGRLNQPQHF. The chain links TRBV27 to TRBJ1-5; 7 bases align to TRBD1. Germline V lookup: CDR1 MNHEY, CDR2 SMNVEV (reference sequence). The V segment lost 6 bases and the J segment 3 bases; nucleotides outside the gene matches: 8. The CDR3 spans 15 residues.

The genes are TRBV2 and TRBJ2-1; D is possibly TRBD1 (5 bases). The CDR3 has 12 residues. CDR1 is SNHLY, CDR2 FYNNEI, per germline. Trimming cost V 6 bases and J 10 bases, with 13 bases left between them. CDR3 bases: TGTGCCAGCAGGGCAGAAGCAGGGGAGCAGTTCTTC. Its translation is CASRAEAGEQFF.

This chain uses TRBV19 with TRBJ2-1; 8 bases are shared with TRBD1. J lost 13 bases, V lost 6 bases, and 11 bases had no gene match. The CDR3 totals 13 residues. Looked up from germline, CDR1 is LNHDA and CDR2 is SQIVND (reference sequence). The CDR3 here is CASRPSRGLSQFF. The DNA of the CDR3 is TGTGCCAGTAGGCCTAGCAGGGGGCTCAGTCAGTTCTTC.